Here is one T cell receptor beta chain with its context. This clonotype was counted ten times or more. The clone's antigen remains unknown. No quality values exist for individual bases; no much larger clone is one base distant. This entry comes from a study of Graves' ophthalmopathy and Graves' hyperthyroidism (dated by TCRdb to between 2017 and 2018). For the study in its entirety: Hyperthyroidism was considered stable if no progression to ophthalmopathy occurred within 18 months of follow-up. After sampling, hyperthyroidism patients received methimazole starting at 30 mg daily, and ophthalmopathy patients received high-dose intravenous methylprednisolone. To explore V-J signatures that separate ophthalmopathy from hyperthyroidism, a discovery set of approximately 100 patients was enrolled, consisting of about 45 with ophthalmopathy and roughly 57 with stable hyperthyroidism. The study used TCR beta repertoire signatures to distinguish Graves' ophthalmopathy from Graves' hyperthyroidism and to predict progression to ophthalmopathy. An independent validation cohort was composed of fewer than 20 hyperthyroidism patients and around 16 patients who later progressed from hyperthyroidism to ophthalmopathy. In total, approximately 130 blood samples were TCR-sequenced: 43 ophthalmopathy, around 75 hyperthyroidism and approximately 17 hyperthyroidism-to-ophthalmopathy patients. In five or six hyperthyroidism patients, T-cell repertoires of thyroid tissue and blood were compared.

The germline V gene provides CDR1 KGHDR and CDR2 SFDVKD. The CDR3 spans 15 residues, from the cysteine through the phenylalanine. CDR3 DNA is the only sequence kept; it has 45 bases, read in frame from the first base. The V end gives up 7 bases and the J end 1 base, leaving 8 bases in the junction not matched to a gene. Hyperthyroidism patients were newly diagnosed, with disease duration under 2 months, and aged 18 to 65 years. Patients were excluded if they had other autoimmune diseases, uncontrolled infections, pregnancy or lactation. Diagnosis was based on clinical symptoms, serum thyroxine, TRAb, thyroid ultrasound and orbital computed tomography. Total RNA was extracted using Trizol reagent, and RNA quality was checked on an Agilent 2100 Bioanalyzer. Broader findings and caveats from the paper: Most of the expanded thyroid clonotypes with a frequency above 0.001 were also detected in blood, and it was suggested that the thyroid immune response may be reflected by blood repertoires. In validation, the model predicted ophthalmopathy progression with roughly 68% sensitivity and around 72% specificity; 12 predicted patients were CT-confirmed with GO in a median of around 6 months. Sample size was not predetermined statistically, and investigators were not blinded to group allocation. Ophthalmopathy was separated from stable hyperthyroidism by the 13-signature model with roughly 90% sensitivity and less than 82% specificity in cross-validation and with 80%/75% in the test set.

For repertoire sequencing, the TCR beta CDR3 regions were amplified from RNA transcripts. The first round was an RT-PCR using HTBI primers with the Qiagen OneStep RT-PCR kit, and this first round was followed by a second-round multiplex PCR, then size selection and purification. Libraries were sequenced paired-end with 100 bp reads on an Illumina HiSeq2000. Per the source publication's procedure: Reads were processed with SOAPnuke, discarding reads with adapters, uncalled bases, mean Phred below 15, or no exact constant-primer or identifier match. COPE v1.2.5 was used to merge high-quality paired reads. Clonotypes were defined as unique nucleotide sequences and were aligned to IMGT TRB V, D and J references using MiTCR v1.1. The analysis was limited to V-J combinations with a frequency above 0.0001, which together covered just over 98% of the repertoires. For each V-J combination, a TCR clonal expansion and chaos score was defined as the ratio of F50 clonal expansion to chaos observed in the TCRdist matrix. Features were reduced by Welch's t-statistics and random forest to 10 to 15 V-J combinations, which fed a naive Bayes classifier. The Morisita-Horn index was used to measure how similar the thyroid and blood repertoires were. TCRdb redid the processing of the public reads, applying fastp at Q25 and MiXCR, and retained in-frame beta chains. Here each entry gathers all rows of one CDR3 protein and keeps the most common genes and DNA. For this entry, the V and J calls and clone size follow TCRdb and not the study's own pipeline. This sample has 560,000 or so distinct CDR3 sequences in its table, and less than 40% of those were observed once. About 4.1% of the sample is held by the ten biggest clonotypes.

This clonotype was obtained from an adult man with Graves' hyperthyroidism. Rearrangement joined TRBV24-1 to TRBJ1-1; 7 of the junction bases match TRBD1. The source material was peripheral blood or thyroid tissue (not recorded which). The DNA is TGTGCCACCAGGCCGACAGGGAATAAGAACACTGAAGCTTTCTTT. Its amino acids are CATRPTGNKNTEAFF.